This T cell receptor beta chain appears in the sequencing data of a study of blood T cell repertoires in COVID-19. Study information: Sites across the United States, Italy and Spain contributed samples from acute and convalescent COVID-19. T cells, B-cell-depleted T cells, or PBMCs provided the cDNA or gDNA that served as material.

Sequenced by immunoSEQ multiplex PCR; TCRdb stores in-frame clones only, minus some. The table includes about 70,000 clones, about three quarters detected once. Trimming cost V 8 bases and J 1 base, with 14 bases left between them. The CDR3 has 14 residues. Germline V gene sequence: CDR1 SNHLY, CDR2 FYNNEI. This clone was found once. This receptor was obtained from a man older than 75 with acute or convalescent COVID-19. This chain uses TRBV2 with TRBJ1-1; D may be TRBD1 (5 bases). The material sequenced was peripheral blood. The CDR3 sequence is CASPGGKTNTEAFF. The CDR3, as DNA: TGTGCCAGCCCGGGGGGGAAAACGAACACTGAAGCTTTCTTT.